This entry concerns a single T cell receptor beta chain. No antigen is known for it. This sample stems from a study of cytotoxic CD8 clonotypes in ibrutinib-treated CLL. Study context: Each sample contained, on average, under 270,000 productive templates and tens of thousands of productive rearrangements.

The study's findings and limits: Among the clonotypes, public ones were uncommon and contracted or held stable on treatment. Whereas clonality rose at ibrutinib response, it declined toward baseline at progression. Baseline levels of clonality went above those of age-matched healthy donors and moved with circulating CD8+ T-cell counts.

Libraries were prepared by immunoSEQ multiplex PCR; TCRdb keeps only in-frame clonotypes and omits some of them. The table records nearly 300,000 clones, about 72% of them present only once. The sequenced sample was PBMCs, obtained at disease progression, from a patient treated with ibrutinib. The TCR was taken from a human donor with chronic lymphocytic leukemia.

The CDR3 region is CSVEGTSESYNEQFF. The CDR3 DNA reads as TGCAGCGTTGAAGGGACTAGCGAGTCCTACAATGAGCAGTTCTTC. This chain joins TRBV29-1 and TRBJ2-1; the match to TRBD2 covers 9 bases. Germline values: CDR1 SQVTM, CDR2 ANQGSEA. Losses at the gene ends were 1 base for V and 1 base for J; bases not matched to a gene: 2. The CDR3 loop spans 15 amino acids.